Sequencing of this T cell receptor beta chain was carried out in a study of blood T cell repertoires in COVID-19. This clone has just one count. Data came from immunoSEQ multiplex PCR; TCRdb stores just in-frame clones and leaves some out. The data contain 200,000 or so clones, about 85% of them singletons. Unmatched junction bases numbered 6, after V lost 5 bases and J lost 9 bases. This CDR3 is built from 14 residues. Per germline, CDR1 KGHSH and CDR2 LQKENI. V is TRBV18 and J is TRBJ1-6; 8 bases are shared with TRBD1. This receptor was obtained from a man aged 25 to 40 who had recovered from COVID-19. The sequencing input was PBMCs or T cells enriched from blood (not recorded which). DNA of the CDR3: TGTGCCAGCTCAACTGGACAGGGCGGTTCACCCCTCCACTTT. Encoded protein: CASSTGQGGSPLHF.